This T cell receptor (beta chain) was profiled in a study of shared clonotypes between healthy human individuals (dated by TCRdb to 2020 to 2022). The study in broad terms: A couple of women and three men aged 18 to 49 years were included in the cohort. For each donor, CD4 naive and CD4 memory were each run on three plates, CD8 naive on two plates, and CD8 memory on one plate. To estimate repertoire size and how much clonotype sharing occurs between individuals, the study deeply sequenced the blood TCR repertoires of several healthy adults. To increase sequencing depth and limit assay-specific biases, different laboratories used diverse techniques to prepare libraries and sequence TCR repertoires. Between about 0.9 and 8.9 billion PBMCs per donor were obtained by leukapheresis. What the research found in general, with its limitations: Larger estimated clonotype richness was generally found for naive subsets than for memory subsets. Sharing across a few donors was observed for approximately 5% of naive CD4, under 4% of naive CD8, over 2% of memory CD4, and around 0.4% of memory CD8 clonotypes. Incomplete sequencing was indicated by rarefaction of sorted-subset datasets, despite the large sequencing depth. Compared with non-shared clonotypes, clonotypes shared by all four sorted-subset donors had higher generation probabilities. The genetic and exposure-history diversity represented was limited by the small number of donors. Sampling was restricted to blood, and TCR repertoires in tissue are likely to differ from TCR repertoires in blood. Based on pairwise subsampling, the degree of clonotype sharing among donors was expected to be affected by sequencing depth.

The donors were healthy, HIV-negative adults with no recently reported acute infections or vaccinations. Only Caucasian adults living in Nashville, Tennessee, USA were represented among the donors. CD4+ T cells were enriched by magnetic negative selection; naive cells were then positively selected on CD45RA, and the negative fraction formed the memory subset. Blood was collected by leukapheresis, and PBMCs were isolated by Ficoll-Histopaque density gradient centrifugation and then cryopreserved in liquid nitrogen vapor phase. Analytical flow cytometry was used to check the purity and quantity of every magnetically sorted T cell population. Each sorted fraction had its genomic DNA isolated and then quantified by UV absorbance on a Nanodrop 2000c. Notes on this clone: Its cognate antigen has yet to be identified. No much larger clone is present one base from it, and per-base qualities are unavailable.

Using the deep immunoSEQ assay, TCR CDR3 regions were amplified from genomic DNA by multiplex PCR. Extracted genomic DNA from each cell subset was distributed evenly across all wells of several immunoSEQ 96-well plates, and each plate was treated as a replicate. For sorted subsets, roughly 200 ng of genomic DNA, equivalent to some 33,000 T cell genomes, went into each replicate PCR. The purified libraries were quantified using a Qubit 3.0 fluorometer, sized with a Bioanalyzer 2100, and then quantified again using the KAPA Library Quantification kit. Every immunoSEQ 96-well plate was sequenced on a dedicated single-read 150-cycle Illumina NextSeq 550 flow cell. Processing in the source paper ran as follows. Because the immunoSEQ output held only junctional sequences and lacked quality scores, the filtering could not match the filtering applied to full-length reads. Sequences were annotated with PyIR, a Python wrapper for IgBLAST v1.9, using IMGT germline references to assign V/J genes and CDR3. Reads were removed for weak V/J assignments (E-value above 1e-6), missing CDR3, stop codons, out-of-frame junctions, or ambiguous translated residues. V3J clonotypes were defined as sequences sharing an identical inferred V gene, J gene, and CDR3 amino acid sequence. The percentage overlap between two repertoires was calculated by dividing the number of shared unique clonotypes by the size of the smaller repertoire. Three approaches were used to assess repertoire richness: RTK rarefaction, the Chao1 estimator, and Recon v2.1 estimates of unobserved clonotypes. Generation probabilities were computed with OLGA for all TCRbeta clonotypes obtained by the gDNA method from a handful of donors. TCRdb holds this immuneACCESS table with in-frame rearrangements only. Some clones are missing; in checked studies, unresolved V genes explain under half, and the rest has no known cause. Clone size and the V and J calls come from that table; the DNA yielded D and trimming. The sample table shows around 2.5 million clones, and approximately 94% are seen once. The top ten hold about 0.34% of the sample.

V lost 5 bases and J lost 2 bases, and the count of bases not matched to a germline gene is 3. The CDR3, cysteine through phenylalanine, is 15 amino acids long. Only the CDR3 part of the read is kept: 45 bases, read in frame from the first base. CDR1 SGHDN and CDR2 FVKESK were looked up in the germline V gene. Material for sequencing was naive CD4+ T cells from PBMCs. The intended sense of this specimen's cell subset or site label: CD45RA+ positively selected. The source of this sequence is a man between 18 and 35 years old in good health. Some clones in this sample may be carry-over from other donors' samples. This sequence uses TRBV14 and TRBJ2-1, and TRBD2 aligns with 10 junction nucleotides. The CDR3 is CASSWTSGAYNEQFF. Here is the DNA: TGTGCCAGCAGCTGGACTAGCGGTGCCTACAATGAGCAGTTCTTC.